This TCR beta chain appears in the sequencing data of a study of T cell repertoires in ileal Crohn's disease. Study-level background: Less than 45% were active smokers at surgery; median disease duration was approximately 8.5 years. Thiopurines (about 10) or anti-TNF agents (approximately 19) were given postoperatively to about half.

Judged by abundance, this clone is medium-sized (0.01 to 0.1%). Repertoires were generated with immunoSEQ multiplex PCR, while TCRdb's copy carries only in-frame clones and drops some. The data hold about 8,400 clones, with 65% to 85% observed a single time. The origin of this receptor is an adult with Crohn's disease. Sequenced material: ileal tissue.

The CDR3, as DNA: TGTGCCACACGGGTTAGTAATGGCTACACCTTC. Translated: CATRVSNGYTF. The chain is built from TRBV27 and TRBJ1-2; the D is unclear. This CDR3 has 11 amino acids. Trimming took off 10 bases at V and 6 bases at J, with 12 bases between the two ends. The germline V gene encodes CDR1 MNHEY and CDR2 SMNVEV (reference sequence).